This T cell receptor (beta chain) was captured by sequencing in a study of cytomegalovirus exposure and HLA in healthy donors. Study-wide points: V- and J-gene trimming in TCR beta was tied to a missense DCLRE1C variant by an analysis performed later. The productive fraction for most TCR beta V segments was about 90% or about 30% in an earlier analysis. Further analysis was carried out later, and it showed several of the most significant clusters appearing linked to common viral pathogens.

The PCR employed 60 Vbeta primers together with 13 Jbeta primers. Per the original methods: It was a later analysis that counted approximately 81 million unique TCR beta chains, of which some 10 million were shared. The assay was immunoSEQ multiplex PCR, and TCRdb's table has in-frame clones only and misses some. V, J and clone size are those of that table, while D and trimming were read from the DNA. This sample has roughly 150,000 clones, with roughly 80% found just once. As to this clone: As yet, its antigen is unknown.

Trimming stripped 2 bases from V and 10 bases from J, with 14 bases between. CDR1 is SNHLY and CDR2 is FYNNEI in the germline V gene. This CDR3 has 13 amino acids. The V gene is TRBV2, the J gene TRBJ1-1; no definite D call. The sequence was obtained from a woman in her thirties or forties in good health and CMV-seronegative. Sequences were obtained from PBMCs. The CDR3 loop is CASSEWAQIGAFF. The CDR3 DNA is TGTGCCAGCAGTGAATGGGCTCAGATAGGAGCTTTCTTT.